One and the same sample provided the 5 T cell receptor beta chains below, sequenced in a study of T cell clusters in autoimmune cytopenias (dated by TCRdb to about 2019). Per sample, roughly 250 ng of peripheral blood genomic DNA, about 38,000 genome equivalents, was used for TRB amplification. Instrument on record: Illumina MiSeq. TRB rearrangements were amplified by multiplex PCR following a touch-down protocol, with the TRB-A and TRB-B primer pools mixed in one tube. The reads went through TCRdb reprocessing, and each CDR3 protein sequence gets one entry with no DNA. In this sample's table one finds roughly 3,800 distinct CDR3 sequences. Around a quarter of the sample belongs to the ten largest clones. The sequenced material came from peripheral blood. All receptors come from a human donor with an autoimmune cytopenia or autoimmune hepatitis (not recorded which).

This clonotype counts as medium-sized by frequency. This rearrangement joins TRBV18 to TRBJ2-5; TCRdb selects TRBD1, and the lack of DNA leaves this call unchecked. Germline CDR1 and CDR2: KGHSH and LQKENI. The CDR3 loop spans 14 amino acids. CDR3: CASSPRPGKETQYF.

V gene TRBV6-5 combines with J gene TRBJ1-2; TCRdb indicates TRBD1, and absent DNA this call remains unverified. This CDR3 has 14 residues. The germline gives CDR1 MNHEY, CDR2 SVGAGI. The chain's CDR3 is CASSYSSRGDGYTF.

By frequency, this clonotype is medium-sized (0.01 to 0.1%). The V and J genes are TRBV10-3 and TRBJ2-6; the TCRdb D gene call, TRBD1, has no DNA to confirm it. The V gene's germline CDR1 is ENHRY and CDR2 SYGVKD. This CDR3 contains 17 residues. The CDR3 spells CAISLDRGSSGANVLTF.

J is TRBJ2-1 and V is TRBV6-5; TCRdb selects TRBD2, and the lack of DNA leaves this call unchecked. The CDR3 spans 18 residues. Germline CDR1 and CDR2: MNHEY and SVGAGI. This CDR3 is CASSYTSGRARGYNEQFF.

The rearrangement links TRBV21-1 to TRBJ1-3. TRBV21-1 is a listed pseudogene. This CDR3 has 15 amino acids. This CDR3 reads CASRKGYSYGNTIYF.